This T cell receptor beta chain comes out of a study of beta chain features in type 1 diabetes. For the study at large: Summed over all samples, the examined sorted cells came to about 110 million. Findings and caveats of the study: A moderate, significant TCRB CDR3 shortening appeared in type 1 diabetes across four CD4+ subsets. More deletions and fewer insertions at VDJ junctions were seen in type 1 diabetes patients.

Concerning this clone itself: The antigen is unknown.

Sequencing targeted expressed TCRB transcripts, as all isolated RNA had been reverse transcribed. Some 4 million reads on average were seen across naive, central memory and regulatory T cell samples. Some clones are missing from TCRdb's copy, which holds only in-frame ones; the method was immunoSEQ multiplex PCR. The table records hundreds of thousands of clones, 11% of them present only once. Sorting based on CD45RO/CCR7/CD25/CD127/CD95/CD27 separated CD4+ naive, central memory, regulatory and stem cell-like memory cells. The germline CDR1 and CDR2 sequences are MNHNS and SASEGT. CDR3 length equals 16 residues. V gave up 3 bases and J gave up 2 bases, with 14 bases separating them.

Sequenced material: naive CD4+ T cells from blood. This sequence joins TRBV6-1 and TRBJ1-5, with TRBD1 as a possible D gene (6 bases). The source of this sequence is a man aged 25-40 years with type 1 diabetes. The DNA for the CDR3 is TGTGCCAGCAGTGACGCGGGGGGGGCGGGCAATCAGCCCCAGCATTTT. This translates into CASSDAGGAGNQPQHF.